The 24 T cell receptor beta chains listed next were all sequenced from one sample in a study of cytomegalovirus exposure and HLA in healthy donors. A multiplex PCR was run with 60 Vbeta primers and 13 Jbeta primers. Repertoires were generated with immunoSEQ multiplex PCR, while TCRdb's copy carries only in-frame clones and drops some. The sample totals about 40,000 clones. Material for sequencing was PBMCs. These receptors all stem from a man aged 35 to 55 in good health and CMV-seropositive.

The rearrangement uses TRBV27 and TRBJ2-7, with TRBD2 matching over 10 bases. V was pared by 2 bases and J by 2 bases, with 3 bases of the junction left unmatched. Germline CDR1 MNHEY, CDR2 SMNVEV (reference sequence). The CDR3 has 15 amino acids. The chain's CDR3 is CASSLQLAGTYEQYF. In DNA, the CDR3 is TGTGCCAGCAGTTTACAACTAGCGGGAACCTACGAGCAGTACTTC.

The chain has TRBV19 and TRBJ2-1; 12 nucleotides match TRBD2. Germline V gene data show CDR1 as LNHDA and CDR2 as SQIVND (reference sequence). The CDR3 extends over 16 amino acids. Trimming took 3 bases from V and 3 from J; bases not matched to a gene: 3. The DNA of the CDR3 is TGTGCCAGTAGTATCGCGGGACTAGCGGGCTACAATGAGCAGTTCTTC. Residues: CASSIAGLAGYNEQFF. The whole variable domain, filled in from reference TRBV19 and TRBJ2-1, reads DGGITQSPKYLFRKEGQNVTLSCEQNLNHDAMYWYRQDPGQGLRLIYYSQIVNDFQKGDIAEGYSVSREKKESFPLTVTSAQKNPTAFYLCASSIAGLAGYNEQFFGPGTRLTVL.

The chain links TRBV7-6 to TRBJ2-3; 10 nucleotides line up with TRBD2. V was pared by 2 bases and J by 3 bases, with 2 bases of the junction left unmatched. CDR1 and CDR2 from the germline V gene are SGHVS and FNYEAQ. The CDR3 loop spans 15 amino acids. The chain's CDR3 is CASSLFSGGTDTQYF. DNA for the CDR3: TGTGCCAGCAGCTTATTTAGCGGGGGGACAGATACGCAGTATTTT.

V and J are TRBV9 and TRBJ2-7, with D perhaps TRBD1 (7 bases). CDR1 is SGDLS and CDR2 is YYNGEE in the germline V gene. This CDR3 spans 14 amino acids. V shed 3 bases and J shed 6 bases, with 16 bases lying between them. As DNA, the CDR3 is TGTGCCAGCAGCGCATCAGGGGGGACGGGCGAGCAGTACTTC. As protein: CASSASGGTGEQYF.

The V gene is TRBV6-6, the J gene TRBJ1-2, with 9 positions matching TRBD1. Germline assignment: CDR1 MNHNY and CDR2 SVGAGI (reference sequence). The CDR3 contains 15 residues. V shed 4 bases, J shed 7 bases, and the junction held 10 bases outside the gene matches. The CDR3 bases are TGTGCCAGCAGTTCCCGGGACAGGGAACGTCTTGGCTACACCTTC. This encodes CASSSRDRERLGYTF.

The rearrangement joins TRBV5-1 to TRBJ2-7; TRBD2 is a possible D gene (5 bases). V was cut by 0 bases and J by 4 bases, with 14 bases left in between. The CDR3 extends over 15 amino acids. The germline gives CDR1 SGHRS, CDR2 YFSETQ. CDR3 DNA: TGCGCCAGCAGCTTGGCCGTGGCGGGTGGTTACGAGCAGTACTTC. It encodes CASSLAVAGGYEQYF.

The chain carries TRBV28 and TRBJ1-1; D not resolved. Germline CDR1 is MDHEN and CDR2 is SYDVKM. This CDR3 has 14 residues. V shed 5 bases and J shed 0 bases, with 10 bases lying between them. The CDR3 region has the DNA TGTGCCAGCAGTGACACCGTAATGAACACTGAAGCTTTCTTT. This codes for CASSDTVMNTEAFF.

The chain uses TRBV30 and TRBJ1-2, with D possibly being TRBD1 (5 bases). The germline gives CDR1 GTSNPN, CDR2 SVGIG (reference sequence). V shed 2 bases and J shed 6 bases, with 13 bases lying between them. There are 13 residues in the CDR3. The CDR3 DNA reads TGTGCCTGGAGTTCAAGGGGAGGGGATGGCTACACCTTC. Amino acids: CAWSSRGGDGYTF. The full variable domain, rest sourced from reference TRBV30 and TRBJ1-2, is SQTIHQWPATLVQPVGSPLSLECTVEGTSNPNLYWYRQAAGRGLQLLFYSVGIGQISSEVPQNLSASRPQDRQFILSSKKLLLSDSGFYLCAWSSRGGDGYTFGSGTRLTVV.

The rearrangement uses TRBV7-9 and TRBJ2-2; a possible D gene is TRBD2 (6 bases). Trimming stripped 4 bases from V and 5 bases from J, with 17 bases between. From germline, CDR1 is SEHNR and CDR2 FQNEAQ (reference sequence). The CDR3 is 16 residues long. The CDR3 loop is CASSSFGGKPTGELFF. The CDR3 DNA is TGTGCCAGCAGCTCCTTTGGGGGGAAACCGACCGGGGAGCTGTTTTTT.

CDR3 in amino acids: CSVLGEGIVDQPQHF. The CDR3 coding sequence is TGCAGCGTTCTAGGCGAGGGTATTGTCGATCAGCCCCAGCATTTT. The chain links TRBV29-1 to TRBJ1-5; D is ambiguous. Germline loops: CDR1 SQVTM, CDR2 ANQGSEA. Between the trimmed V and J ends, which lost 5 bases and 5 bases, there was a span of 19 bases. The CDR3 runs to 15 residues.

CDR3 protein: CASSLFLGGRGSEQFF. In nucleotides, the CDR3 is TGTGCCAGCAGTTTATTTCTTGGTGGGCGTGGTAGTGAGCAGTTCTTC. The rearrangement links TRBV27 to TRBJ2-1; D gene uncertain. Per the germline V gene, CDR1 is MNHEY and CDR2 is SMNVEV (reference sequence). V was trimmed by 1 base and J by 9 bases, leaving 19 bases between them. The CDR3 contains 16 residues.

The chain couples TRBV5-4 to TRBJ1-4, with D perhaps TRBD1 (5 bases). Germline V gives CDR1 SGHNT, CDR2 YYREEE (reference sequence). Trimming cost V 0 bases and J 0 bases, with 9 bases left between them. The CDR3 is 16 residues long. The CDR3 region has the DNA TGTGCCAGCAGCTTGGCAGGGATGACAACTAATGAAAAACTGTTTTTT. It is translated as CASSLAGMTTNEKLFF.

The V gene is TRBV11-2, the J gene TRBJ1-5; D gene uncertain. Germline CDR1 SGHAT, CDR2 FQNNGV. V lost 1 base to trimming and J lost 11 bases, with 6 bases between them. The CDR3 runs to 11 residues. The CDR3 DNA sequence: TGTGCCAGCAGCTTAGGCGGGGCCCAGCATTTT. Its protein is CASSLGGAQHF.

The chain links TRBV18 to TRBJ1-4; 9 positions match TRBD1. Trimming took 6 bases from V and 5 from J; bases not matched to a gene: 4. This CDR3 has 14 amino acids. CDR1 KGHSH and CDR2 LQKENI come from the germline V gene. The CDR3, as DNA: TGTGCCAGCTCTCACGACAGGGGGAATGAAAAACTGTTTTTT. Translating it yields CASSHDRGNEKLFF.

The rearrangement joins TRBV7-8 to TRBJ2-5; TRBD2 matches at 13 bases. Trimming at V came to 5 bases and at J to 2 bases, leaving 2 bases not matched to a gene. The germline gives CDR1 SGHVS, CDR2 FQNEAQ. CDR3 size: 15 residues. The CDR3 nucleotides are TGTGCCAGCAGCACGGGACTAGCGGGACAAGAGACCCAGTACTTC. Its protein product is CASSTGLAGQETQYF.

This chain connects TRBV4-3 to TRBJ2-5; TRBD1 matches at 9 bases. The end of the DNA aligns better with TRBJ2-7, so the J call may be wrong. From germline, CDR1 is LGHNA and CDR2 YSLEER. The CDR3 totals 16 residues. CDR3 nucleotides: TGCGCCAGCAGCCAAGGATGGGACAGGGTGGCCTACGAGCAGTACTTC. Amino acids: CASSQGWDRVAYEQYF.

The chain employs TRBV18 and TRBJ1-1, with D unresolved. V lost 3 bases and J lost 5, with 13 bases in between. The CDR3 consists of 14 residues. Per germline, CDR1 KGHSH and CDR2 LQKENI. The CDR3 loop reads CASSPRERETEAFF. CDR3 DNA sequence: TGTGCCAGCTCACCCCGGGAGAGGGAAACTGAAGCTTTCTTT.

The CDR3, as DNA: TGTGCCAGTAGTATAGGAGGCTATCCGGATACGCAGTATTTT. This sequence encodes CASSIGGYPDTQYF. This chain links TRBV19 with TRBJ2-3; D unclear. Germline CDR1 LNHDA, CDR2 SQIVND (reference sequence). The CDR3 is 14 amino acids. V lost 1 base, J lost 6 bases, and 11 bases lay in between.

The CDR3 protein is CASSLGFVGALHEQYF. In DNA form, the CDR3 reads TGCGCCAGCAGCTTGGGGTTCGTGGGCGCCTTGCACGAGCAGTACTTC. This chain links TRBV5-1 with TRBJ2-7, with D hard to call. Germline assignment: CDR1 SGHRS and CDR2 YFSETQ. Between the trimmed V and J ends, which lost 0 bases and 5 bases, there was a span of 18 bases. The CDR3 sequence is 16 residues long.

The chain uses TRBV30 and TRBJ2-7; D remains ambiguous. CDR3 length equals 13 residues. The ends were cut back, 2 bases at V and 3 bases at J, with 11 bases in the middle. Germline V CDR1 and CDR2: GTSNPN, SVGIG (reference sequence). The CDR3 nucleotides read TGTGCCTGGAGTCGTATGGCAGGCTACGAGCAGTACTTC. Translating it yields CAWSRMAGYEQYF.

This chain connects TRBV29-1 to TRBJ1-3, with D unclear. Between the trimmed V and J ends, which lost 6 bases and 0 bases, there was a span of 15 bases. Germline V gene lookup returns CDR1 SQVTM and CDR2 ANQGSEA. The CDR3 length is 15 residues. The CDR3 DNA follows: TGCAGCGTGGCTGCCGTGTCTGCCTCTGGAAACACCATATATTTT. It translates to CSVAAVSASGNTIYF.

DNA for the CDR3: TGCGCCAGCAGGCGACAGGGGGCGAGCAATCAGCCCCAGCATTTT. Residues: CASRRQGASNQPQHF. This sequence joins TRBV10-2 and TRBJ1-5; TRBD1 matches at 10 bases. Trimming took 6 bases from V and 1 from J; bases not matched to a gene: 3. Germline V gives CDR1 WSHSY, CDR2 SAAADI. This CDR3 is built from 15 residues.

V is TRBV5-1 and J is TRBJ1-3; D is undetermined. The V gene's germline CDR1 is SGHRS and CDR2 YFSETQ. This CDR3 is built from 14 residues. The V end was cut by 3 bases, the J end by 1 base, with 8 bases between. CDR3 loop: CASSSGSSGNTIYF. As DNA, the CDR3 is TGCGCCAGCAGCTCTGGCTCATCTGGAAACACCATATATTTT.

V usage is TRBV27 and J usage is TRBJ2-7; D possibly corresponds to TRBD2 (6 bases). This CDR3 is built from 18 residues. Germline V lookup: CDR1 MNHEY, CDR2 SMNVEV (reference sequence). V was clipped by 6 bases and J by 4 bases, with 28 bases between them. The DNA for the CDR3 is TGTGCCAGCAGCCCTTGGAGGGTCGGTCCGGAAAAATCATACGAGCAGTACTTC. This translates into CASSPWRVGPEKSYEQYF.